This T cell receptor beta chain was captured by sequencing in a study of long-term antiretroviral therapy in people with HIV. The libraries were made with immunoSEQ v3.0 at survey level. TCRdb's copy holds only in-frame clones and misses some; the assay was immunoSEQ multiplex PCR. The sample gives 15,000 to 20,000 clones, roughly 80% of which show up once; approximately 8.4% is in the top ten. Notes on this clone: The antigen remains unidentified.

Findings of the study overall: The data indicate that diversity increased after ART but remained below transplant donor controls.

Deletions cut 5 bases from V and 5 bases from J, with 10 bases between. The CDR3 is 14 amino acids. From germline, CDR1 is MNHEY and CDR2 SVGAGI. The rearrangement joins TRBV6-5 to TRBJ1-6; a weak D match, TRBD1 (6 bases). This material consisted of unsorted PBMCs, taken 0.1 years after starting antiretroviral therapy. This TCR derives from a man between 18 and 29 years old with HIV. Written as DNA, the CDR3 is TGTGCCAGCAGTCCCCGGACAGATAATTCACCCCTCCACTTT. Translation: CASSPRTDNSPLHF.